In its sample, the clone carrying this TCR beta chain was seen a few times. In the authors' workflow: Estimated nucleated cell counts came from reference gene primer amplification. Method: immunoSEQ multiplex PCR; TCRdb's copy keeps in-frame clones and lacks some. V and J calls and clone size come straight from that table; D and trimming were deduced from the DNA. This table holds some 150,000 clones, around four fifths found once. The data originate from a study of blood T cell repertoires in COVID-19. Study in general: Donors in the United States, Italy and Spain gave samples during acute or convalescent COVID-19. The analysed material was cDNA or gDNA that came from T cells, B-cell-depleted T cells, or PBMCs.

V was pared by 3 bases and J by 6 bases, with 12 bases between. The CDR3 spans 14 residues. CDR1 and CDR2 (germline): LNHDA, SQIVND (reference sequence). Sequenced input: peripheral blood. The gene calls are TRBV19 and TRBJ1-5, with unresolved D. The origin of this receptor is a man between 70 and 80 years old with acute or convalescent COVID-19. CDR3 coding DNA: TGTGCCAGTAGTATCCCCCCGAGCGGTCAGCCCCAGCATTTT. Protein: CASSIPPSGQPQHF.